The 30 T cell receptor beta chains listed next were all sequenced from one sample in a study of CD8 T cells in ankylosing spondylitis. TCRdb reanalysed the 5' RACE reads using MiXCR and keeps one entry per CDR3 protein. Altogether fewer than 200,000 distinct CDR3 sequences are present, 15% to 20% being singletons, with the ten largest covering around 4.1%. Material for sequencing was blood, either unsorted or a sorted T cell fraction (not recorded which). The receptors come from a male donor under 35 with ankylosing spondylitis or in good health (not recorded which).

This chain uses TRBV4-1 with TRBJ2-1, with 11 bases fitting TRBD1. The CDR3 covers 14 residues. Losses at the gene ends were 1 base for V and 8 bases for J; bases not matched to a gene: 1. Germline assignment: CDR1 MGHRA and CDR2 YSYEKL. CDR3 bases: TGCGCCAGCAGCCAAGGGGACAGGGGGGATGAGCAGTTCTTC. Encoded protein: CASSQGDRGDEQFF.

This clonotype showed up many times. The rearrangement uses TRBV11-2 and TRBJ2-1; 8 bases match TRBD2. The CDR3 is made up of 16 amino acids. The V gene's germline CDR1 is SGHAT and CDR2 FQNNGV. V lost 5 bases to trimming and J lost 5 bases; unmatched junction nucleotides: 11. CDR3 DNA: TGTGCCAGCAGCCACACCTCTGGGCGGGGGGACAATGAGCAGTTCTTC. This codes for CASSHTSGRGDNEQFF.

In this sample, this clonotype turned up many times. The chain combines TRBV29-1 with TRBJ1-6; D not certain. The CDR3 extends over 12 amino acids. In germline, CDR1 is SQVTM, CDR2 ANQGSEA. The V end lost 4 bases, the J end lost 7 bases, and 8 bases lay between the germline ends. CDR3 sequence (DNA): TGCAGCGTTGCTTCGGGGAATTCACCCCTCCACTTT. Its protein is CSVASGNSPLHF.

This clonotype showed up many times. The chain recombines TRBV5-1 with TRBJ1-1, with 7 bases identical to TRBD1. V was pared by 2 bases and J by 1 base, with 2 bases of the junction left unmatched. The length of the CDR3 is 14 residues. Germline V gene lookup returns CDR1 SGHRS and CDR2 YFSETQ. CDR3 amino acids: CASSFPGGNTEAFF. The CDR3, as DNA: TGCGCCAGCAGCTTCCCAGGGGGGAACACTGAAGCTTTCTTT.

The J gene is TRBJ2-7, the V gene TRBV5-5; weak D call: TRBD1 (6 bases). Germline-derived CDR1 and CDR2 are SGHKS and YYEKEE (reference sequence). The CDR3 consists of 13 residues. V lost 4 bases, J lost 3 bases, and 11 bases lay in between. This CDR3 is CASSMGQYYEQYV. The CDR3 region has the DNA TGTGCCAGCAGCATGGGACAATACTACGAGCAGTACGTC.

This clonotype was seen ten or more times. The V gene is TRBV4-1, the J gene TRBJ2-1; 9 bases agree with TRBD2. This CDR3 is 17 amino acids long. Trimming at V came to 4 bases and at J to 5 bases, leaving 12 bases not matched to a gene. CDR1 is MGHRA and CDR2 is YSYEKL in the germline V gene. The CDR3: CASSLTEGGRAHNEQFF. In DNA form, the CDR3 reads TGCGCCAGCAGCCTTACGGAAGGCGGGAGGGCCCACAATGAGCAGTTCTTC.

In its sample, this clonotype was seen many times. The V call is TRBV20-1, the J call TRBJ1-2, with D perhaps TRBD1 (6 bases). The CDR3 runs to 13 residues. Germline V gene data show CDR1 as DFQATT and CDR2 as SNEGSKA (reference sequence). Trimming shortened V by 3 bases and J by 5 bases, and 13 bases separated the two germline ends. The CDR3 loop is CSASGQLEYGYTF. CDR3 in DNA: TGCAGTGCTAGTGGACAGTTGGAATATGGCTACACCTTC.

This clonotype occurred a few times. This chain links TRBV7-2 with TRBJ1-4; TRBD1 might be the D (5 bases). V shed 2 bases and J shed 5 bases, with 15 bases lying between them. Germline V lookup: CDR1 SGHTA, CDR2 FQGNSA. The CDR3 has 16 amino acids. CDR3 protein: CASSLSGRVLNEKLFF. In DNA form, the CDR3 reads TGTGCCAGCAGCTTATCGGGCAGGGTTCTGAATGAAAAACTGTTTTTT.

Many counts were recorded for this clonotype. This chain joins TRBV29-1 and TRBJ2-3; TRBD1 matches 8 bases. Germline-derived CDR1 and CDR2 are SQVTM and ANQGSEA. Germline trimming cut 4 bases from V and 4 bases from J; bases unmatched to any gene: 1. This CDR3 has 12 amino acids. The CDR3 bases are TGCAGCGTTGTACAGGGGGCAGATACGCAGTATTTT. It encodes CSVVQGADTQYF.

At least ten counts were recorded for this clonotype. CDR3 amino acids: CASSLTWGPLHF. In DNA, the CDR3 is TGTGCCAGCAGCTTAACATGGGGACCCCTCCACTTT. The chain uses TRBV7-2 and TRBJ1-6, with D hard to call. V shed 2 bases and J shed 12 bases, with 8 bases lying between them. CDR1 is SGHTA and CDR2 is FQGNSA in the germline V gene. The length of the CDR3 is 12 residues.

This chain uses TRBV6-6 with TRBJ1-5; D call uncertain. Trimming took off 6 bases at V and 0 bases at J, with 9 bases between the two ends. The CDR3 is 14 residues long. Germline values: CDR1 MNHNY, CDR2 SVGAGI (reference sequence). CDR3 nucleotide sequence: TGTGCCAGCAGCCGGGCAAGTAGCAATCAGCCCCAGCATTTT. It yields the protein CASSRASSNQPQHF.

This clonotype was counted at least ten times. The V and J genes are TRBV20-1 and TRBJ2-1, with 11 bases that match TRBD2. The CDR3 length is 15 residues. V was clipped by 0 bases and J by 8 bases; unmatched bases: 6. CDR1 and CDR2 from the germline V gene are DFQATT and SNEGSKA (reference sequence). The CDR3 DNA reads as TGCAGTGCTAGAGATTTAGCGGGAGGGCCCCATGAGCAGTTCTTC. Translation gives CSARDLAGGPHEQFF.

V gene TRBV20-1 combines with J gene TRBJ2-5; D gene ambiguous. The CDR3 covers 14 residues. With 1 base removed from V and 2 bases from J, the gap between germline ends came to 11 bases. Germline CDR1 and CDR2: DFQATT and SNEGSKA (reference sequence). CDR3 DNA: TGCAGTGCTAGAGTTCGCCCGGTGCAAGAGACCCAGTACTTC. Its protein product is CSARVRPVQETQYF.

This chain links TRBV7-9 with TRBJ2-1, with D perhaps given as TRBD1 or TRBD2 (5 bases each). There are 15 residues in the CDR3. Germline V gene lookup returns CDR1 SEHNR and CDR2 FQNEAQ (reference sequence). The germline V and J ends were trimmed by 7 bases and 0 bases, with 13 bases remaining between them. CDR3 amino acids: CASIGTASSYNEQFF. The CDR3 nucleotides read TGTGCCAGCATCGGGACCGCTAGCTCCTACAATGAGCAGTTCTTC. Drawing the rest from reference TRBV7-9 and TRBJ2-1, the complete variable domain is DTGVSQNPRHKITKRGQNVTFRCDPISEHNRLYWYRQTLGQGPEFLTYFQNEAQLEKSRLLSDRFSAERPKGSFSTLEIQRTEQGDSAMYLCASIGTASSYNEQFFGPGTRLTVL.

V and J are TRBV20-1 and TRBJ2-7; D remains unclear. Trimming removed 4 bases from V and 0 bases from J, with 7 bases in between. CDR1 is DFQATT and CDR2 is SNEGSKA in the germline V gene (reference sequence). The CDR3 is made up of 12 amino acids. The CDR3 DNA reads TGCAGTGCTAAATACAACTCCTACGAGCAGTACTTC. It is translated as CSAKYNSYEQYF.

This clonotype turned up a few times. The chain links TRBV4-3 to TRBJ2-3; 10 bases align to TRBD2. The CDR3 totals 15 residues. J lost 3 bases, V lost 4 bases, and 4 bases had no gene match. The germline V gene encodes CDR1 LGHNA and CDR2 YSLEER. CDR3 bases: TGCGCCAGCAGCCCACTAGCGGGAATGACAGATACGCAGTATTTT. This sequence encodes CASSPLAGMTDTQYF.

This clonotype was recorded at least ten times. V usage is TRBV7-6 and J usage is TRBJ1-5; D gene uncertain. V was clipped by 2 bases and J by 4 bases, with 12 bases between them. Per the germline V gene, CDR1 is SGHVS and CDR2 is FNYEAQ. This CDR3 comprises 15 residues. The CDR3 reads CASSLSEGFNQPQHF. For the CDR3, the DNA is TGTGCCAGCAGCTTATCAGAAGGATTTAATCAGCCCCAGCATTTT.

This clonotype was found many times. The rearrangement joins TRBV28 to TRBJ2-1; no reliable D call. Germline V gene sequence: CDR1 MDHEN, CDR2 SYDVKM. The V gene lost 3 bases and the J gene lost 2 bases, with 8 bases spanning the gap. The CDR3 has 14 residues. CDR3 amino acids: CASSLEHAYNEQFF. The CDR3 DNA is TGTGCCAGCAGTTTGGAACATGCCTACAATGAGCAGTTCTTC.

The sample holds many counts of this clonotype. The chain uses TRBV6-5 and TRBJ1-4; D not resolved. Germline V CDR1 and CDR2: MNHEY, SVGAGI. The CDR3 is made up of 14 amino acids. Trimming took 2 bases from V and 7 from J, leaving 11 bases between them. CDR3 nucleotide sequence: TGTGCCAGCAGTTACCTCCAACGGGGTGAAAAACTGTTTTTT. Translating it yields CASSYLQRGEKLFF.

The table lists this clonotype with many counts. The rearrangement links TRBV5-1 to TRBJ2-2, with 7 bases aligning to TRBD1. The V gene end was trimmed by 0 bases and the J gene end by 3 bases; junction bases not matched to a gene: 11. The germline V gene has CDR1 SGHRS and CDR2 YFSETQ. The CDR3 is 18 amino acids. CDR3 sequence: CASSLGPTMTGYTGELFF. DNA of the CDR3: TGCGCCAGCAGCTTGGGGCCGACGATGACAGGGTACACCGGGGAGCTGTTTTTT.

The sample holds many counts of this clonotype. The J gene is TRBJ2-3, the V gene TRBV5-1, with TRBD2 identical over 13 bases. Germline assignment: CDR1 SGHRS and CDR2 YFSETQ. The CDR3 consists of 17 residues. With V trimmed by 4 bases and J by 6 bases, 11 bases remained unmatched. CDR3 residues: CASSGGTSGIHRDTQYF. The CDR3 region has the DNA TGCGCCAGCAGCGGCGGGACTAGCGGGATTCACCGCGATACGCAGTATTTT.

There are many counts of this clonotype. The CDR3 here is CASSLAGGLYNEQFF. The CDR3 DNA reads as TGTGCCAGCAGTTTAGCGGGGGGGCTCTACAATGAGCAGTTCTTC. The chain has TRBV12-3 or TRBV12-4 and TRBJ2-1, with a possible D match to TRBD2 (7 bases). The CDR3 loop spans 15 amino acids. Trimming removed 0 bases from V and 3 bases from J, with 9 bases in between.

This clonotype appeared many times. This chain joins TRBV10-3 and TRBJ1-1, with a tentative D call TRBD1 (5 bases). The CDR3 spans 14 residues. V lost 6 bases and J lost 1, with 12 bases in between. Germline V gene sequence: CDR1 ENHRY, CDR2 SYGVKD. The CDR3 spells CAIREGRENTEAFF. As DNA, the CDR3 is TGTGCCATCAGGGAGGGGCGGGAGAACACTGAAGCTTTCTTT.

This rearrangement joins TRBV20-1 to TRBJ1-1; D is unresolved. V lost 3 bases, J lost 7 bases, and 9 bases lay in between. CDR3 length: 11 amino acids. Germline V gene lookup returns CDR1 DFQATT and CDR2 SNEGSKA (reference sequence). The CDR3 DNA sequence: TGCAGTGCTAGGGGAGACATTGAAGCTTTCTTT. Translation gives CSARGDIEAFF.

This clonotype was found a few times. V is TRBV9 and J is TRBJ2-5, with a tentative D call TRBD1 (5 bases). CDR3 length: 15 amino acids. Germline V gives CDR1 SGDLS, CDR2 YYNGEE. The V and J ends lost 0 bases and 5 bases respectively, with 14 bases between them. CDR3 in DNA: TGTGCCAGCAGCGTAGCGACAGCCTATGGGGAGACCCAGTACTTC. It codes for CASSVATAYGETQYF. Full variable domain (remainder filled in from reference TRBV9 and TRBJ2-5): DSGVTQTPKHLITATGQRVTLRCSPRSGDLSVYWYQQSLDQGLQFLIQYYNGEERAKGNILERFSAQQFPDLHSELNLSSLELGDSALYFCASSVATAYGETQYFGPGTRLLVL.

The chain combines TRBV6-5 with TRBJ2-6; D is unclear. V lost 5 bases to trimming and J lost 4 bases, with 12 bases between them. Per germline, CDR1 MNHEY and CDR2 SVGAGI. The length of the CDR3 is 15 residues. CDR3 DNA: TGTGCCAGCAGTCTAATACAACGAGGGGCCAACGTCCTGACTTTC. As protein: CASSLIQRGANVLTF.

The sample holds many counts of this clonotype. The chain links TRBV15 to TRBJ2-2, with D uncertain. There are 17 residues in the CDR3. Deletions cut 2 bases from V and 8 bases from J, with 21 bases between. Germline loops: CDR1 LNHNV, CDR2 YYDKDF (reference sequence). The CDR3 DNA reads TGTGCCACCAGCAGATCCTCAACTAACAAAGGACCTGGGGAGCTGTTTTTT. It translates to CATSRSSTNKGPGELFF.

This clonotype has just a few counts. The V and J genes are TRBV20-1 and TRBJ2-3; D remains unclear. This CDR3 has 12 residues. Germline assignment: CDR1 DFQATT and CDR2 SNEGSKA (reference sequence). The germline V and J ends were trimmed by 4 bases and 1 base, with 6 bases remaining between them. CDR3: CSAITGTDTQYF. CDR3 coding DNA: TGCAGTGCTATCACAGGCACAGATACGCAGTATTTT.

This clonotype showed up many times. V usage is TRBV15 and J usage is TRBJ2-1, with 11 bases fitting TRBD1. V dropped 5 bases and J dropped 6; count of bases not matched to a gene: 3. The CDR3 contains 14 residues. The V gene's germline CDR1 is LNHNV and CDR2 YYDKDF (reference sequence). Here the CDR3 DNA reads TGTGCCACCAGCGGACAGGGGGCACTCAATGAGCAGTTCTTC. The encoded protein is CATSGQGALNEQFF.

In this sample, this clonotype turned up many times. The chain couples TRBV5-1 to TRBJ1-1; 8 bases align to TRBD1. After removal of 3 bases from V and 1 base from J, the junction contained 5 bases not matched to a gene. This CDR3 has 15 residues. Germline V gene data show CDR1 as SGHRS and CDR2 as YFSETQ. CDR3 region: CASSSTGTGNTEAFF. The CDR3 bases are TGCGCCAGCAGCTCAACCGGGACAGGGAACACTGAAGCTTTCTTT.